This T cell receptor beta chain comes out of a study of T-cell memory formation after mild COVID-19. Study-wide results and caveats: Among contracting clones, CD4+ were mainly CM/EM and CD8+ enriched in EMRA. The second-wave clones peaking on day 37 were not confirmed as SARS-CoV-2-specific. While clones contracting from day 15 to 85 were balanced between CD4 and CD8, later expanders leaned CD4+.

Per the germline V gene, CDR1 is SGHTA and CDR2 is FQGTGA. This CDR3 has 14 residues. Trimming cost V 2 bases and J 2 bases, with 8 bases left between them. Libraries for TCRalpha and TCRbeta carried sample barcodes and unique molecular identifiers via 5'RACE. Via MiXCR, TCRdb re-called the 5' RACE reads, giving one row per CDR3 protein. Of about 190,000 distinct CDR3 sequences listed, around 17% are singletons. A word on this clonotype: Antigen specificity is unknown.

This TCR derives from an adult woman who had mild COVID-19 (a few samples of this study predate the infection). Cell type and time point are not known. The chain recombines TRBV7-3 with TRBJ2-3; D assignment may be TRBD1 or TRBD2 (5 bases each). Specimen: PBMCs or a T cell subset sorted from them (not recorded which). The CDR3 coding sequence is TGTGCCAGCAGCTTAGGGACCTTCACAGATACGCAGTATTTT. The encoded protein is CASSLGTFTDTQYF.